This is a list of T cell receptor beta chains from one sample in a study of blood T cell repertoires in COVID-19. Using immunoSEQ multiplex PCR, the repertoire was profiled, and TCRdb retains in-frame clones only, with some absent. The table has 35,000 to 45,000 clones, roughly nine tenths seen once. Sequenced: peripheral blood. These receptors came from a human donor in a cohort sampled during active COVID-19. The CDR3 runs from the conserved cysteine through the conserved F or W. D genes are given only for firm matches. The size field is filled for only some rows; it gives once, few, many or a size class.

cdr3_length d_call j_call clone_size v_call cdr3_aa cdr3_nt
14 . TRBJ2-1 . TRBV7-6 CASSPLGSYNEQFF TGTGCCAGCAGCCCCCTGGGGAGTTACAATGAGCAGTTCTTC
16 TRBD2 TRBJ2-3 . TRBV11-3 CASSPGLAGSTDTQYF TGTGCCAGCAGCCCCGGACTAGCGGGGAGCACAGATACGCAGTATTTT
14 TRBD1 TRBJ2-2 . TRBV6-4 CASRGQGLTGELFF TGTGCCAGCAGGGGACAGGGACTTACCGGGGAGCTGTTTTTT
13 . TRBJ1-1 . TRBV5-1 CASSLEGRTEAFF TGCGCCAGCAGCTTAGAAGGGAGGACTGAAGCTTTCTTT
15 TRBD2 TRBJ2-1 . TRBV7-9 CASSRTSGGSGGQFF TGTGCCAGCAGCCGGACTAGCGGGGGGTCGGGCGGGCAGTTCTTC
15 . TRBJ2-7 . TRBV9 CASSVDQGTTYEQYF TGTGCCAGCAGCGTAGATCAGGGGACTACCTACGAGCAGTACTTC
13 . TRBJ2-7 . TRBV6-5 CASMSLQSYEQYF TGTGCCAGCATGTCGTTACAGAGCTACGAGCAGTACTTC
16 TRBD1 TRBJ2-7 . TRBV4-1 CASSQRDRGLAYEQYF TGCGCCAGCAGCCAAAGGGACAGGGGGCTTGCCTACGAGCAGTACTTC
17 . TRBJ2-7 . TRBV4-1 CASSLAPPEVPGGEQYF TGCGCCAGCAGCCTAGCTCCACCGGAGGTCCCAGGCGGAGAGCAGTACTTC
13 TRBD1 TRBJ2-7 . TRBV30 CAWSNRGDYEQYF TGTGCCTGGAGTAACAGGGGAGACTACGAGCAGTACTTC
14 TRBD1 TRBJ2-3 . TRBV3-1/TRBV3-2 CASSPQGASDTQYF TGTGCCAGCAGCCCCCAGGGGGCGTCAGATACGCAGTATTTT
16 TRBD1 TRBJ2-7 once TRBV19 CASSIGGTGEVIEQYF TGTGCCAGTAGTATAGGAGGAACAGGGGAAGTCATCGAGCAGTACTTC
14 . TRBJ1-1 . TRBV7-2 CASSSLQGGAEAFF TGTGCCAGCAGCTCCCTACAGGGAGGGGCTGAAGCTTTCTTT
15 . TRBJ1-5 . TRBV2 CASSEWGGGNQPQHF TGTGCCAGCAGTGAATGGGGGGGCGGCAATCAGCCCCAGCATTTT
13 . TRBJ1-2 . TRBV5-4 CASGTDSNYGYTF TGTGCCAGCGGAACGGACAGTAACTATGGCTACACCTTC
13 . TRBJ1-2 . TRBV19 CASSIGTDYGYTF TGTGCCAGTAGTATAGGGACAGACTATGGCTACACCTTC
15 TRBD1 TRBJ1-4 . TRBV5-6 CASSFIGQGNEKLFF TGTGCCAGCAGCTTCATCGGACAGGGGAATGAAAAACTGTTTTTT
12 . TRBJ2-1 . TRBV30 CAWNPKSGEQFF TGTGCCTGGAATCCTAAATCAGGGGAGCAGTTCTTC
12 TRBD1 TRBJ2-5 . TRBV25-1 CASREGAGAQYF TGTGCCAGCAGAGAGGGGGCCGGGGCCCAGTACTTC
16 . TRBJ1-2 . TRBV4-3 CASSQGITGTPYGYTF TGCGCCAGCAGCCAAGGAATTACCGGGACTCCCTATGGCTACACCTTC
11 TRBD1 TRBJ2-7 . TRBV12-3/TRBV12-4 CARDRGYEQYF TGTGCCAGAGACAGGGGGTACGAGCAGTACTTC
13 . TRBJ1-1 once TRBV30 CAWRRPAGTEAFF TGTGCCTGGAGGAGACCCGCGGGCACTGAAGCTTTCTTT
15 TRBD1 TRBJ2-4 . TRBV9 CASSPYLTGGESQYF TGTGCCAGCAGCCCGTACCTTACAGGGGGCGAATCTCAGTACTTC
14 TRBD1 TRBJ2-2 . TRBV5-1 CASSLQGAPGELFF TGCGCCAGCAGCCTACAGGGGGCCCCCGGGGAGCTGTTTTTT
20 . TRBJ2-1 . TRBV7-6 CASSYRTGASSGRAYNEQFF TGTGCCAGCAGCTACCGGACAGGGGCATCAAGCGGGAGGGCCTACAATGAGCAGTTCTTC
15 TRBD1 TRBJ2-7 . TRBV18 CASSVRGQGTDEQYF TGTGCCAGCTCCGTCCGGGGACAGGGGACCGACGAGCAGTACTTC
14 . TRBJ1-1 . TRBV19 CASSIRTSNTEAFF TGTGCCAGTAGTATCAGGACTTCGAACACTGAAGCTTTCTTT
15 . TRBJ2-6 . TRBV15 CATSGKETGANVLTF TGTGCCACCAGCGGTAAGGAGACTGGGGCCAACGTCCTGACTTTC
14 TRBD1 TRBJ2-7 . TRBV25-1 CASSPGQHPDEQYF TGTGCCAGCAGCCCGGGACAGCACCCCGACGAGCAGTACTTC
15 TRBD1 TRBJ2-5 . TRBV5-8 CASSPPDRGRGTQYF TGTGCCAGCAGCCCGCCGGACAGGGGGCGTGGGACCCAGTACTTC
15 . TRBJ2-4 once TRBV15 CATSRAGSGKNIQYF TGTGCCACCAGCAGAGCCGGTAGTGGCAAAAACATTCAGTACTTC
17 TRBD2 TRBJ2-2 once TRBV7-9 CASSLVFRGANTGELFF TGTGCCAGCAGCTTAGTATTCCGGGGGGCGAACACCGGGGAGCTGTTTTTT
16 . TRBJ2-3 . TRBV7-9 CASSFYEAPPTDTQYF TGTGCCAGCAGCTTTTACGAGGCTCCACCTACAGATACGCAGTATTTT
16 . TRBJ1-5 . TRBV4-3 CASSQERHISNQPQHF TGCGCCAGCAGCCAAGAGAGGCATATTAGCAATCAGCCCCAGCATTTT
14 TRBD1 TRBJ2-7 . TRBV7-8 CASTPLTGIYEQYF TGTGCCAGCACCCCTCTGACAGGGATCTACGAGCAGTACTTC
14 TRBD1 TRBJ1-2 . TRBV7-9 CASSGTGATYGYTF TGTGCCAGCAGCGGGACAGGGGCTACCTATGGCTACACCTTC
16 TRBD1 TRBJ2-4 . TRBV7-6 CASSATLTGGIDIQYF TGTGCCAGCAGCGCGACTCTGACAGGGGGTATAGACATTCAGTACTTC
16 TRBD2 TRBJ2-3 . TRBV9 CASSARTSGGSDTQYF TGTGCCAGCAGCGCAAGGACTAGCGGGGGGTCAGATACGCAGTATTTT
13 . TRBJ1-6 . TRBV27 CASSAQEGSPLHF TGTGCCAGCAGTGCCCAGGAGGGTTCACCCCTCCACTTT
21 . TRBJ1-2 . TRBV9 CASSASNSGIDSELLNYGYTF TGTGCCAGCAGCGCCTCCAACTCCGGGATAGACTCAGAACTCCTAAACTATGGCTACACCTTC
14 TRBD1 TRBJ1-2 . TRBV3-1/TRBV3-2 CASSQTGVNYGYTF TGTGCCAGCAGCCAGACAGGGGTTAACTATGGCTACACCTTC
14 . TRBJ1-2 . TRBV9 CASSADGRGGGYTF TGTGCCAGCAGCGCGGACGGAAGGGGAGGTGGCTACACCTTC
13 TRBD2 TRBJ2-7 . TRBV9 CASSRGEWYEQYF TGTGCCAGCAGCCGGGGGGAATGGTACGAGCAGTACTTC
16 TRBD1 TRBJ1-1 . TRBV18 CASSPYRTGENTEAFF TGTGCCAGCTCACCTTATCGGACAGGGGAGAACACTGAAGCTTTCTTT
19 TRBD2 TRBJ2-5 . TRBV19 CASRARGGLAGGHLETQYF TGTGCCAGTAGGGCCAGGGGTGGGCTAGCGGGAGGACATTTGGAGACCCAGTACTTC
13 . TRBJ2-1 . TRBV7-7 CASSQLRGGEQFF TGTGCTAGCAGCCAACTTAGGGGTGGTGAGCAGTTCTTC
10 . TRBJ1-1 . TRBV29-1 CSATNTEAFF TGCAGCGCCACAAACACTGAAGCTTTCTTT
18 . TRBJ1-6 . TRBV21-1 CASSKVRRQVVDNSPLHF TGTGCCAGCAGCAAAGTCCGGCGACAGGTTGTTGATAATTCACCCCTCCACTTT
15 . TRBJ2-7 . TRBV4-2 CASSITVRNSYEQYF TGTGCCAGCAGCATCACAGTACGTAATTCCTACGAGCAGTACTTC
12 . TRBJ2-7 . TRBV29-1 CSVGRSSYEQYF TGCAGCGTTGGTAGGAGCTCCTACGAGCAGTACTTC
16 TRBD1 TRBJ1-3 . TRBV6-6 CASSYNVGTAGNTIYF TGTGCCAGCAGTTACAATGTTGGGACAGCGGGAAACACCATATATTTT
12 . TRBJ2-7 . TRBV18 CASSGGPSEQYF TGTGCCAGCTCAGGGGGCCCATCGGAGCAGTACTTC
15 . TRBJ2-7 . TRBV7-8 CASSPFPEGSYEQYF TGTGCCAGCAGCCCATTCCCGGAGGGGTCCTACGAGCAGTACTTC
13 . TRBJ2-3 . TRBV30 CAWTQRRADTQYF TGTGCCTGGACGCAACGGAGGGCAGATACGCAGTATTTT